The 26 T cell receptor beta chains in this list originate from one sample, sequenced in a study of T cell repertoires in cytomegalovirus infection. TCRdb processed the reads anew with MiXCR; each CDR3 protein has one entry. The sample holds 150,000 to 200,000 distinct CDR3 sequences, around 15% seen once. Sequencing was carried out using PBMCs. These receptors were collected from a human donor in good health (CMV status not recorded). Some clones in this sample may be carry-over from other donors' samples.

This clonotype was observed at least ten times. The V gene is TRBV7-6, the J gene TRBJ2-6, with TRBD1 as a possible D gene (6 bases). V was pared by 4 bases and J by 2 bases, with 12 bases between. The germline gives CDR1 SGHVS, CDR2 FNYEAQ. The length of the CDR3 is 16 residues. The CDR3 DNA reads as TGTGCCAGCAGCTCTGAGGGGGTAGCTGGGGCCAACGTCCTGACTTTC. Its translation: CASSSEGVAGANVLTF. Combining the CDR3 with reference TRBV7-6 and TRBJ2-6 gives the whole variable domain GAGVSQSPRYKVTKRGQDVALRCDPISGHVSLYWYRQALGQGPEFLTYFNYEAQQDKSGLPNDRFSAERPEGSISTLTIQRTEQRDSAMYRCASSSEGVAGANVLTFGAGSRLTVL.

V usage is TRBV6-5 and J usage is TRBJ2-2; D possibly uses TRBD1 or TRBD2 (5 bases each). CDR1 and CDR2 from the germline V gene are MNHEY and SVGAGI. V lost 0 bases to trimming and J lost 6 bases, with 8 bases between them. The CDR3 runs to 14 residues. The CDR3 DNA follows: TGTGCCAGCAGTTACTCGGGACGGGCCGGGGAGCTGTTTTTT. Protein product: CASSYSGRAGELFF.

V usage is TRBV5-4 and J usage is TRBJ2-3; D is unresolved. V shed 2 bases and J shed 6 bases, with 10 bases lying between them. Per germline, CDR1 SGHNT and CDR2 YYREEE (reference sequence). The CDR3 extends over 13 amino acids. The DNA of the CDR3 is TGTGCCAGCAGCTTCTCAGCCGTGGATACGCAGTATTTT. Translated: CASSFSAVDTQYF.

This clonotype was counted at least ten times. The J gene is TRBJ2-2, the V gene TRBV7-9; maybe TRBD1 (5 bases). Deletions cut 7 bases from V and 3 bases from J, with 12 bases between. The CDR3 has 14 amino acids. Germline V gene sequence: CDR1 SEHNR, CDR2 FQNEAQ (reference sequence). Here the CDR3 DNA reads TGTGCCAGCATAGGGGCCGGTCACACCGGGGAGCTGTTTTTT. It codes for CASIGAGHTGELFF. Variable domain in full (rest from reference TRBV7-9 and TRBJ2-2): DTGVSQNPRHKITKRGQNVTFRCDPISEHNRLYWYRQTLGQGPEFLTYFQNEAQLEKSRLLSDRFSAERPKGSFSTLEIQRTEQGDSAMYLCASIGAGHTGELFFGEGSRLTVL.

The CDR3: CASSRTAGSRNNEQFF. CDR3 DNA: TGTGCCAGCAGTAGGACGGCGGGATCAAGGAACAATGAGCAGTTCTTC. J is TRBJ2-1 and V is TRBV25-1; possible D gene TRBD2, 6 bases. Deletions cut 5 bases from V and 5 bases from J, with 19 bases between. The length of the CDR3 is 16 residues. In germline, CDR1 is MGHDK, CDR2 SYGVNS.

In this sample, this clonotype turned up many times. CDR3 DNA: TGTGCCAGCAGCCCAGGGACACGGGGGAACACTGAAGCTTTCTTT. Encoded protein: CASSPGTRGNTEAFF. The rearrangement joins TRBV7-2 to TRBJ1-1; D might be TRBD1 (6 bases). The CDR3 length is 15 residues. CDR1 is SGHTA and CDR2 is FQGNSA in the germline V gene. With 5 bases removed from V and 1 base from J, the gap between germline ends came to 14 bases.

This clonotype showed up just a few times. The chain has TRBV19 and TRBJ1-2; perhaps TRBD1 as D (6 bases). The CDR3 has 14 amino acids. Per the germline V gene, CDR1 is LNHDA and CDR2 is SQIVND (reference sequence). The ends were cut back, 6 bases at V and 2 bases at J, with 13 bases in the middle. CDR3 sequence (DNA): TGTGCCAGTAGAACCGGGACACTCAACTATGGCTACACCTTC. It translates to CASRTGTLNYGYTF.

J is TRBJ2-7 and V is TRBV11-2; TRBD1 might be the D (5 bases). Germline CDR1 SGHAT, CDR2 FQNNGV. This CDR3 is built from 13 residues. Trimming cost V 6 bases and J 3 bases, with 12 bases left between them. For the CDR3, the DNA is TGTGCCAGCAGACGTCTCAGGGACTACGAGCAGTACTTC. Protein product: CASRRLRDYEQYF.

The V and J genes are TRBV7-3 and TRBJ2-5; D possibly corresponds to TRBD1 (6 bases). Between the trimmed V and J ends, which lost 5 bases and 5 bases, there was a span of 15 bases. Germline V gene lookup returns CDR1 SGHTA and CDR2 FQGTGA. CDR3 length equals 14 residues. The DNA of the CDR3 is TGTGCCAGCAGCCCCCAGGGGAGCCGGGAGACCCAGTACTTC. This codes for CASSPQGSRETQYF.

This clonotype appeared a few times. The chain uses TRBV27 and TRBJ1-1; 7 bases agree with TRBD1. V shed 6 bases, J shed 4 bases, and the junction held 8 bases outside the gene matches. CDR1 MNHEY and CDR2 SMNVEV come from the germline V gene (reference sequence). This CDR3 has 14 residues. This chain's CDR3 is CASRTTGYVTEAFF. Here the CDR3 DNA reads TGTGCCAGCAGGACGACAGGGTACGTCACTGAAGCTTTCTTT.

This clonotype was seen ten or more times. This chain uses TRBV11-3 with TRBJ2-7, with D hard to call. The V gene lost 0 bases and the J gene lost 2 bases, with 8 bases spanning the gap. CDR3 size: 14 residues. Germline V gene sequence: CDR1 SGHNT, CDR2 YENEEA. The CDR3 reads CASSLEGPAYEQYF. CDR3 in DNA: TGTGCCAGCAGCTTAGAAGGACCCGCCTACGAGCAGTACTTC. The variable domain in full, with the rest retrieved from reference TRBV11-3 and TRBJ2-7, is EAGVVQSPRYKIIEKKQPVAFWCNPISGHNTLYWYLQNLGQGPELLIRYENEEAVDDSQLPKDRFSAERLKGVDSTLKIQPAELGDSAVYLCASSLEGPAYEQYFGPGTRLTVT.

This clonotype showed up just a few times. CDR3 DNA sequence: TGCGCCAGCAGCTTGGCCTACGGGACTTCCATGAACACTGAAGCTTTCTTT. Translation gives CASSLAYGTSMNTEAFF. The J gene is TRBJ1-1, the V gene TRBV5-1, with D perhaps matching TRBD1 (5 bases). Germline V lookup: CDR1 SGHRS, CDR2 YFSETQ. Trimming stripped 0 bases from V and 0 bases from J, with 15 bases between. The CDR3 extends over 17 amino acids.

Many counts were recorded for this clonotype. V and J are TRBV27 and TRBJ1-2; D is perhaps TRBD1 (5 bases). This CDR3 has 13 amino acids. The germline V gene encodes CDR1 MNHEY and CDR2 SMNVEV (reference sequence). The ends were cut back, 2 bases at V and 7 bases at J, with 11 bases in the middle. The CDR3 region is CASSLTSGFGYTF. The CDR3, as DNA: TGTGCCAGCAGTTTAACTTCAGGGTTTGGCTACACCTTC.

This clonotype has ten or more counts. V gene TRBV6-5 combines with J gene TRBJ2-1; D remains unclear. Germline V gene sequence: CDR1 MNHEY, CDR2 SVGAGI. The V gene lost 0 bases and the J gene lost 0 bases, with 12 bases spanning the gap. The CDR3 covers 17 residues. CDR3 amino acids: CASSYSSQMSSYNEQFF. DNA for the CDR3: TGTGCCAGCAGTTACTCGAGCCAAATGAGCTCCTACAATGAGCAGTTCTTC.

This clonotype has ten or more counts. The rearrangement links TRBV6-2 or TRBV6-3 to TRBJ1-5; 7 bases agree with TRBD1. The junction had 6 bases not matched to a gene; V was cut back by 5 bases and J by 5 bases. CDR3 length equals 14 residues. Germline V gene sequence: CDR1 MNHEY, CDR2 SVGEGT. Here the CDR3 DNA reads TGTGCCAGCAGTCCTGACAGGGAGGATCAGCCCCAGCATTTT. It yields the protein CASSPDREDQPQHF.

This clonotype was counted at least ten times. The chain links TRBV29-1 to TRBJ2-1; TRBD2 aligns across 11 bases. V shed 5 bases and J 7 bases; nucleotides not matched to a gene: 19. The CDR3 spans 18 residues. CDR1 and CDR2 from the germline V gene are SQVTM and ANQGSEA. CDR3 sequence reads: CSVPQRLAGTPSGNEQFF. The CDR3 coding sequence is TGCAGCGTTCCCCAGCGACTAGCGGGAACCCCATCAGGTAATGAGCAGTTCTTC.

This clonotype was seen more than once but under ten times. Here the CDR3 DNA reads TGTGCCAGCAGTTTAGTAATGGGGAACAGGGTGAACACTGAAGCTTTCTTT. Protein: CASSLVMGNRVNTEAFF. This sequence joins TRBV12-3 or TRBV12-4 and TRBJ1-1; possibly TRBD1 for D (6 bases). The CDR3 has 17 residues. Trimming took 1 base from V and 0 from J, leaving 15 bases between them.

This clonotype was observed many times. The rearrangement joins TRBV28 to TRBJ2-7; TRBD2 aligns across 16 bases. CDR1 is MDHEN, CDR2 SYDVKM, per germline. CDR3 length equals 17 residues. The V and J ends lost 5 bases and 4 bases, in that order; junction bases with no gene match: 8. The CDR3, as DNA: TGTGCCAGCAGTCTCGGGACTAGCGGGAGGGTTTCTTACGAGCAGTACTTC. This gives the protein CASSLGTSGRVSYEQYF. The full variable domain, in which reference TRBV28 and TRBJ2-7 provide the parts outside the CDR3, is DVKVTQSSRYLVKRTGEKVFLECVQDMDHENMFWYRQDPGLGLRLIYFSYDVKMKEKGDIPEGYSVSREKKERFSLILESASTNQTSMYLCASSLGTSGRVSYEQYFGPGTRLTVT.

The V and J genes are TRBV4-3 and TRBJ2-6, with D tentatively TRBD1 (6 bases). The CDR3 is 16 amino acids. V dropped 0 bases and J dropped 0 bases, with 6 bases sitting between them. Germline CDR1 and CDR2: LGHNA and YSLEER. The CDR3 loop reads CASSQEGHSGANVLTF. The CDR3 nucleotides read TGCGCCAGCAGCCAAGAGGGACACTCTGGGGCCAACGTCCTGACTTTC.

The DNA for the CDR3 is TGCAGCGTTGAAATTAGGGACAGGGGGCCTACAACTAATGAAAAACTGTTTTTT. Encoded protein: CSVEIRDRGPTTNEKLFF. The rearrangement uses TRBV29-1 and TRBJ1-4, with 12 bases fitting TRBD1. The CDR3 consists of 18 residues. Germline V gene sequence: CDR1 SQVTM, CDR2 ANQGSEA. The J segment lost 0 bases and the V segment lost 2 bases, leaving 7 bases of the junction unmatched.

The genes are TRBV20-1 and TRBJ1-5; D gene unclear. V lost 4 bases to trimming and J lost 0 bases, with 4 bases between them. This CDR3 contains 12 residues. Germline CDR1 is DFQATT and CDR2 is SNEGSKA (reference sequence). Here the CDR3 DNA reads TGCAGTGCTACAAATAGCAATCAGCCCCAGCATTTT. It codes for CSATNSNQPQHF.

This clonotype was counted at least ten times. This chain uses TRBV11-2 with TRBJ2-1; 12 nucleotides agree with TRBD1. Germline trimming cut 0 bases from V and 9 bases from J; bases unmatched to any gene: 6. Germline assignment: CDR1 SGHAT and CDR2 FQNNGV. The length of the CDR3 is 16 residues. CDR3 residues: CASSLDGTGGWGEQFF. CDR3 bases: TGTGCCAGCAGCTTAGATGGGACAGGGGGCTGGGGTGAGCAGTTCTTC. The complete variable domain, with remaining parts taken from reference TRBV11-2 and TRBJ2-1, reads EAGVAQSPRYKIIEKRQSVAFWCNPISGHATLYWYQQILGQGPKLLIQFQNNGVVDDSQLPKDRFSAERLKGVDSTLKIQPAKLEDSAVYLCASSLDGTGGWGEQFFGPGTRLTVL.

This clonotype was seen at least ten times. The chain is built from TRBV12-3 or TRBV12-4 and TRBJ2-7; D perhaps matches TRBD1 (5 bases). The CDR3 is 14 residues long. The V end was cut by 3 bases, the J end by 0 bases, with 9 bases between. In DNA, the CDR3 is TGTGCCAGCAGTTTCCACAGGAACTCCTACGAGCAGTACTTC. Translating it yields CASSFHRNSYEQYF.

The sample holds many counts of this clonotype. The gene calls are TRBV5-6 and TRBJ1-2; a possible D gene is TRBD1 (5 bases). Trimming removed 4 bases at V and 2 bases at J, with 12 bases between. Germline assignment: CDR1 SGHDT and CDR2 YYEEEE. The CDR3 is 14 amino acids. The CDR3 DNA is TGTGCCAGCAGCCTGCGACAGTCCAACTATGGCTACACCTTC. It encodes CASSLRQSNYGYTF.

This clonotype turned up a few times. The CDR3 DNA sequence: TGTGCCAGCAGGCCGGGAGGTTTAACAGATACGCAGTATTTT. Translating it yields CASRPGGLTDTQYF. The chain carries TRBV6-1 and TRBJ2-3, with TRBD2 matching over 7 bases. Germline assignment: CDR1 MNHNS and CDR2 SASEGT. Trimming removed 6 bases from V and 3 bases from J; junction bases left unmatched: 6. The CDR3 contains 14 residues.

This clonotype was seen more than once but under ten times. This sequence joins TRBV29-1 and TRBJ1-5; the D is unclear. There are 13 residues in the CDR3. Trimming cost V 5 bases and J 7 bases, with 15 bases left between them. CDR1 SQVTM and CDR2 ANQGSEA come from the germline V gene. Here the CDR3 reads CSVLWDSSQPQHF. Written as DNA, the CDR3 is TGCAGCGTTCTATGGGATTCTTCACAGCCCCAGCATTTT.